The rows below give T cell receptor beta chains drawn from one sample of a study of cytomegalovirus exposure and HLA in healthy donors. Profiling relied on immunoSEQ multiplex PCR, and the TCRdb table lists in-frame clones only, not all of them. The repertoire includes some 130,000 clones, 77% of them detected once, and roughly 3.8% sits in the top ten. Material: PBMCs. These receptors were taken from a male donor in good health and CMV-seronegative. CDR3s include the opening cysteine and the closing phenylalanine or tryptophan.

j_gene: TRBJ2-5; v_gene: TRBV6-1; len: 14; CDR3aa: CASSELAGRETQYF
j_gene: TRBJ1-5; v_gene: TRBV7-6; len: 13; CDR3aa: CASSPGVNQPQHF
j_gene: TRBJ2-7; v_gene: TRBV7-8; len: 16; CDR3aa: CASSRGFRGRAHEQYF
j_gene: TRBJ1-4; v_gene: TRBV5-6; len: 14; CDR3aa: CASSLTGHNEKLFF
j_gene: TRBJ1-1; v_gene: TRBV5-1; len: 15; CDR3aa: CASSLLGAPNTEAFF
j_gene: TRBJ1-2; v_gene: TRBV2; len: 17; CDR3aa: CASSEVGQGTKSYGYTF
j_gene: TRBJ1-3; v_gene: TRBV6-5; len: 15; CDR3aa: CASSQDRASGNTIYF
j_gene: TRBJ1-5; v_gene: TRBV2; len: 15; CDR3aa: CASREQGRVNQPQHF
j_gene: TRBJ2-7; v_gene: TRBV4-1; len: 15; CDR3aa: CASSPRDTSRYEQYF
j_gene: TRBJ1-5; v_gene: TRBV5-6; len: 14; CDR3aa: CASSLTGGNQPQHF
j_gene: TRBJ2-2; v_gene: TRBV4-2; len: 16; CDR3aa: CASSQRAPGGTGELFF